This TCR beta chain was sequenced for a study of blood T cell repertoires in COVID-19. Per the germline V gene, CDR1 is GTSNPN and CDR2 is SVGIG (reference sequence). The CDR3 is 14 amino acids. V lost 2 bases and J lost 5; bases outside the gene matches: 6. Profiled with immunoSEQ multiplex PCR; TCRdb holds only in-frame clones, not every one. Among about 150,000 clones listed, approximately 86% were seen once. The chain links TRBV30 to TRBJ2-7; TRBD1 aligns across 10 bases. The sample consisted of peripheral blood. The TCR comes from a woman aged 45-60 years with acute or convalescent COVID-19. The CDR3 DNA is TGTGCCTGGAGTACCGGGACAGGGGTCAACGAGCAGTACTTC. Its protein is CAWSTGTGVNEQYF.